The entry that follows covers one T cell receptor (beta chain) sequence. The CDR3 spans 17 residues. CDR1 and CDR2 from the germline V gene are MGHRA and YSYEKL. The entry originates in a study of monozygotic twins with inflammatory bowel disease. TCR libraries each used roughly 3,500 ng of total RNA. Researchers ran eight separate cDNA reactions for each sample. Both the TCRalpha cDNA and the TCRbeta cDNA were taken through two nested PCRs, lasting around 15 and 9 cycles. After re-calling the 5' RACE reads, TCRdb lists one entry per CDR3 protein, DNA absent. Recorded here are around 450,000 distinct CDR3 sequences; the top ten clones represent 2% to 3%.

Material: blood. The rearrangement uses TRBV4-1 and TRBJ2-1. The source is a human donor with ulcerative colitis or Crohn's disease, or a healthy co-twin of an affected twin (not recorded which). CDR3 loop: CASSQGPRLTPYNEQFF.